The rows below give T cell receptor beta chains drawn from one sample of a study of monozygotic twins with inflammatory bowel disease. TCRdb reprocessed the 5' RACE reads, keeping one entry per CDR3 protein, no DNA. This table holds some 190,000 distinct CDR3 sequences. Sequencing input: blood. These TCRs come from a human donor with ulcerative colitis or Crohn's disease, or a healthy co-twin of an affected twin (not recorded which). Each CDR3 is given with its conserved first and last residue.

TRBV7-8	TRBJ2-7	CASSFTSGTLEQYF
TRBV20-1	TRBJ2-3	CSAGLAVSTDTQYF
TRBV14	TRBJ2-5	CASSQGITSAKETQYF
TRBV6-4	TRBJ2-2	CASSDSAGGTRELFF
TRBV12-5	TRBJ2-7	CASALDNSYEQYF
TRBV29-1	TRBJ2-3	CSVGQRGTDTQYF
TRBV28	TRBJ2-1	CASSFIREGNEQFF
TRBV15	TRBJ2-1	CATSRSLTGGRNEQFF
TRBV6-1	TRBJ1-1	CASRSRDLNTEAFF
TRBV19	TRBJ2-1	CASSIEGLWQGKNNEQFF
TRBV4-3	TRBJ2-2	CASSQDWQNTGELFF
TRBV20-1	TRBJ2-6	CSASLGTEANVLTF
TRBV3-1	TRBJ2-1	CASKTQARNEQFF
TRBV19	TRBJ1-3	CASSIVGTHSRGNTIYF
TRBV5-6	TRBJ2-1	CASNLRGSNEQFF
TRBV3-1	TRBJ1-3	CASSEQFSGNTIYF
TRBV7-6	TRBJ2-1	CASGPLSPYNEQFF
TRBV9	TRBJ2-7	CASSVAANTGTDSYEQYF
TRBV24-1	TRBJ2-1	CATSDFGPTQSDEQFF
TRBV12-3/TRBV12-4	TRBJ2-2	CASSYTGELFF
TRBV6-1	TRBJ1-2	CASSTTGQDYGYTF
TRBV12-3/TRBV12-4	TRBJ1-1	CASSSDNGGSWNTEAFF
TRBV5-4	TRBJ2-6	CASSSASYTGANVLTF
TRBV3-1	TRBJ2-1	CASTPLTSGHNEQFF
TRBV11-2	TRBJ1-1	CASSTIKGVNTEAFF
TRBV7-2	TRBJ2-5	CASSKQWGNQETQYF
TRBV5-1	TRBJ2-1	CASSLGSGSHNEQFF